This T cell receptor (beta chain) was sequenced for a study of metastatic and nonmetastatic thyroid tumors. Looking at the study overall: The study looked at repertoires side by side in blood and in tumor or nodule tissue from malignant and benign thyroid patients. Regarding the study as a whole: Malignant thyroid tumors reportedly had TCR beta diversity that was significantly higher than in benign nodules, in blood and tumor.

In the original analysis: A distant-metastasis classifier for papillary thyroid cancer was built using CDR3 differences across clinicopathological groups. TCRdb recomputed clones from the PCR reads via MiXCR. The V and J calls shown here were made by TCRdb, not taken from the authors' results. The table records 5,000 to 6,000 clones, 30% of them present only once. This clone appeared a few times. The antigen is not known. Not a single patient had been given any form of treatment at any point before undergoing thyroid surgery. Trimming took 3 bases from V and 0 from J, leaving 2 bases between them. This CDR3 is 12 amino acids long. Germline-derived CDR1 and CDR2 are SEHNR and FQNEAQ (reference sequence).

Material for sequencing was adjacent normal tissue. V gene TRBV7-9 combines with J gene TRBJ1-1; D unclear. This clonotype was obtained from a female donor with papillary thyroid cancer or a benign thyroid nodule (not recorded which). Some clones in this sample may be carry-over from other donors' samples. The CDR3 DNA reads TGTGCCAGCAGCTTTGTGAACACTGAAGCTTTCTTT. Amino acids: CASSFVNTEAFF.